Listed below are T cell receptor beta chains from one sample, sequenced in a study of T cell responses to AZD1222 COVID-19 vaccine. Sequencing used immunoSEQ multiplex PCR; TCRdb keeps in-frame clones, though not all of them. The table includes about 160,000 clones, 70% to 90% detected once. The source material was peripheral blood, sampled 28 days after the second AZD1222 dose. These receptors were taken from an adult who received the AZD1222 COVID-19 vaccine. CDR3s include the opening cysteine and the closing phenylalanine or tryptophan. A D gene is named only where the DNA matches it firmly. Expanded clones get a size class; other rows say once, few or many, or leave the size out.

clone_size,d_call,v_call,cdr3_length,j_call,cdr3_aa,cdr3_nt
NA,TRBD2,TRBV3-1/TRBV3-2,17,TRBJ2-3,CASSQPQAGRGTDTQYF,TGTGCCAGCAGCCAGCCTCAAGCGGGGAGAGGTACAGATACGCAGTATTTT
NA,NA,TRBV6-1,20,TRBJ2-7,CASSVYVAGGRPRSLYEQYF,TGTGCCAGCAGTGTATACGTAGCTGGGGGCCGTCCAAGGTCTCTCTACGAGCAGTACTTC
NA,NA,TRBV19,13,TRBJ2-7,CASSMTTGYGQYF,TGTGCCAGTAGTATGACTACAGGGTATGGGCAGTACTTC
NA,NA,TRBV14,13,TRBJ2-7,CASSQVWAGYQYF,TGTGCCAGCAGCCAAGTCTGGGCAGGATACCAGTACTTC
NA,TRBD1,TRBV18,14,TRBJ2-7,CASSPGQGGGEQYF,TGTGCCAGCTCCCCGGGACAGGGGGGTGGCGAGCAGTACTTC
NA,NA,TRBV14,15,TRBJ1-2,CASSLAGEGRVGYTF,TGTGCCAGCAGCCTTGCCGGGGAGGGGCGGGTTGGCTACACCTTC
once,NA,TRBV12-5,19,TRBJ1-6,CASGFRSTGRGSYNSPLHF,TGTGCTAGTGGTTTTAGGTCCACAGGACGCGGCTCCTATAATTCACCCCTCCACTTT
NA,TRBD1,TRBV6-5,13,TRBJ1-2,CASSRGTGSGYTF,TGTGCCAGCAGCCGAGGGACAGGTAGTGGCTACACCTTC
NA,NA,TRBV30,14,TRBJ1-1,CAWSMQGGWTEAFF,TGTGCCTGGAGTATGCAGGGAGGGTGGACTGAAGCTTTCTTT
few,NA,TRBV12-3/TRBV12-4,12,TRBJ2-7,CASSFGGYEQYF,TGTGCCAGCAGTTTCGGGGGCTACGAGCAGTACTTC
NA,NA,TRBV3-1/TRBV3-2,14,TRBJ1-3,CASSQDRAGNTIYF,TGTGCCAGCAGCCAAGACAGGGCTGGAAACACCATATATTTT
NA,NA,TRBV18,13,TRBJ1-2,CASSPAADYGYTF,TGTGCCAGCTCACCAGCGGCAGACTATGGCTACACCTTC
NA,NA,TRBV7-2,15,TRBJ2-2,CASSLTRKDTGELFF,TGTGCCAGCAGCTTAACTAGAAAGGACACCGGGGAGCTGTTTTTT
NA,NA,TRBV11-2,13,TRBJ1-5,CASSLVANQPQHF,TGTGCCAGCAGCTTAGTTGCGAATCAGCCCCAGCATTTT
NA,NA,TRBV11-2,11,TRBJ1-2,CASSQNYGYTF,TGTGCCAGCAGCCAAAACTATGGCTACACCTTC
NA,NA,TRBV4-3,14,TRBJ1-3,CASSQQGSGNTIYF,TGCGCCAGCAGCCAACAGGGCTCTGGAAACACCATATATTTT
NA,TRBD1,TRBV6-5,14,TRBJ1-2,CASSYSRDSYGYTF,TGTGCCAGCAGTTACTCCCGGGACAGTTATGGCTACACCTTC
NA,NA,TRBV18,13,TRBJ1-4,CASSPEVDEKLFF,TGTGCCAGCTCCCCTGAGGTGGATGAAAAACTGTTTTTT
NA,NA,TRBV25-1,13,TRBJ2-7,CASSQAGLDEQYF,TGTGCCAGCAGTCAGGCGGGGTTGGACGAGCAGTACTTC
NA,NA,TRBV6-6,18,TRBJ1-6,CASSPGRGSILGNSPLHF,TGTGCCAGCAGTCCTGGCCGGGGCTCAATCCTTGGGAATTCACCCCTCCACTTT
NA,NA,TRBV19,16,TRBJ1-2,CASTRGVQRNNYGYTF,TGTGCCAGTACCAGAGGAGTTCAGCGAAATAACTATGGCTACACCTTC
NA,NA,TRBV14,13,TRBJ1-1,CASSQDRGGGAFF,TGTGCCAGCAGCCAAGATCGGGGAGGGGGAGCTTTCTTT
NA,NA,TRBV5-1,15,TRBJ1-4,CASSLASRPGEKLFF,TGCGCCAGCAGCTTGGCGTCGAGGCCGGGTGAAAAACTGTTTTTT
NA,NA,TRBV18,16,TRBJ2-2,CASSQTGPLNTGELFF,TGTGCCAGCTCACAAACAGGGCCACTTAACACCGGGGAGCTGTTTTTT
NA,NA,TRBV7-9,13,TRBJ1-3,CASTYLSGNTIYF,TGTGCCAGCACCTATCTCTCTGGAAACACCATATATTTT
NA,TRBD1,TRBV23-1,16,TRBJ1-5,CASSQPRQGGCQPQHF,TGCGCCAGCAGTCAGCCCCGACAGGGTGGTTGCCAGCCCCAGCATTTT
NA,NA,TRBV2,14,TRBJ2-2,CASSETGYHGELFF,TGTGCCAGCAGTGAAACAGGGTATCACGGGGAGCTGTTTTTT